This T cell receptor beta chain was documented in a study of blood T cells in healthy people across ages. The CDR3 runs 15 residues. V was trimmed by 6 bases and J by 3 bases, leaving 15 bases between them. The germline CDR1 and CDR2 sequences are KGHSH and LQKENI. Comments on this clonotype: Its antigen remains unknown. A read error may be the cause here, since a much bigger clone is one base away.

Study observations and caveats: Researchers judged that diversity estimates from one million T cells fell short of true values.

It was with a sample-barcoded 5' primer and a J-beta primer mix that a second PCR of roughly 7 to 12 cycles was run. Individual samples furnished no less than 2.5 million CDR3-containing paired-end reads apiece. TCRdb analysed the 5' RACE reads with MiXCR anew, one entry per CDR3 protein. Among 650,000 or so distinct CDR3 sequences listed, more than 45% were seen once. For every donor, a draw yielded 8.5 to 10 milliliters of peripheral blood. Sample: blood. The chain combines TRBV18 with TRBJ2-1; no reliable D call. The TCR sequence derives from a woman aged 80 or older in good health. The CDR3 sequence: CASSTRIAFYNEQFF. CDR3 nucleotide sequence: TGTGCCAGCTCGACTCGAATCGCTTTCTACAATGAGCAGTTCTTC.